The rows below give T cell receptor beta chains drawn from one sample of a study of OX40 agonist ivuxolimab in advanced cancers. The protocol was immunoSEQ multiplex PCR, while the TCRdb copy is restricted to in-frame clones and leaves out a portion. The table lists 75,000 to 90,000 clones, approximately 89% of them singletons. Material: CD4+ or CD8+ T cells sorted from blood, obtained in a trial of the OX40 agonist ivuxolimab. Source of these receptors: an adult with an advanced solid tumor such as melanoma, head and neck, liver or kidney cancer. Both conserved end residues are part of each CDR3. The order of the fields is V gene, D gene, J gene, clone size, CDR3 protein, CDR3 DNA. D genes are given only for firm matches. Rows give clone size only sometimes, using once, few, many, or a class for an expanded clone.

TRBV7-9	TRBD1	TRBJ2-5	-	CASSFGTGPQETQYF	TGTGCCAGCAGCTTCGGGACAGGACCCCAAGAGACCCAGTACTTC
TRBV28	-	TRBJ1-6	-	CASRRGPLNSPLHF	TGTGCCAGCAGGAGAGGACCGCTCAATTCACCCCTCCACTTT
TRBV11-2	-	TRBJ1-6	-	CASSPASGVYYNSPLHF	TGTGCCAGCAGCCCTGCTTCGGGAGTTTACTATAATTCACCCCTCCACTTT
TRBV28	-	TRBJ1-5	-	CASSDPGSHQPQHF	TGTGCCAGCAGCGATCCAGGGAGTCATCAGCCCCAGCATTTT
TRBV10-3	TRBD1	TRBJ1-6	few	CAISGQGGNSPLHF	TGTGCCATCAGCGGACAGGGTGGGAATTCACCCCTCCACTTT
TRBV18	TRBD1	TRBJ1-3	-	CASSQEGSGTGDSGNTIYF	TGTGCCAGCTCCCAAGAAGGCTCCGGGACAGGGGACTCTGGAAACACCATATATTTT
TRBV11-2	-	TRBJ1-1	-	CASSQQENTEAFF	TGTGCCAGCAGCCAACAGGAGAACACTGAAGCTTTCTTT
TRBV2	-	TRBJ2-7	once	CASSEARLRGQYF	TGTGCCAGCAGTGAAGCGCGGTTAAGGGGGCAGTACTTC
TRBV15	-	TRBJ2-1	few	CATSRDGRGYNEQFF	TGTGCCACCAGCAGAGATGGACGGGGGTACAATGAGCAGTTCTTC
TRBV18	-	TRBJ2-3	-	CASSPQASGTDTQYF	TGTGCCAGCTCACCCCAAGCCTCGGGCACAGATACGCAGTATTTT
TRBV29-1	TRBD1	TRBJ1-2	once	CSGPGQGYGYTF	TGCAGCGGACCGGGACAGGGTTATGGCTACACCTTC
TRBV19	TRBD1	TRBJ1-1	-	CASEPQNRGRNTEAFF	TGTGCCAGTGAGCCCCAAAACAGGGGGCGGAACACTGAAGCTTTCTTT